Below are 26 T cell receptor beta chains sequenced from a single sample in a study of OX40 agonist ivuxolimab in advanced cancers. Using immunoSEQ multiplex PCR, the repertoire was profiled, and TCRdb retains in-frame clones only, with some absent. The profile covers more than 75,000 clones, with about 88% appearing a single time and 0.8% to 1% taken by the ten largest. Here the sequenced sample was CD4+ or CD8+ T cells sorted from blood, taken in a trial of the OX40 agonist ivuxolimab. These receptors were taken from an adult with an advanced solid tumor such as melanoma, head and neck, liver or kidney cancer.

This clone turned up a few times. CDR3 region: CASSIEKGPIRTDTQYF. In DNA, the CDR3 is TGTGCCAGTAGTATAGAAAAGGGTCCGATCCGCACAGATACGCAGTATTTT. This chain uses TRBV19 with TRBJ2-3; D unresolved. Germline values: CDR1 LNHDA, CDR2 SQIVND (reference sequence). V was cut by 0 bases and J by 1 base, with 14 bases left in between. The CDR3 is 17 residues long.

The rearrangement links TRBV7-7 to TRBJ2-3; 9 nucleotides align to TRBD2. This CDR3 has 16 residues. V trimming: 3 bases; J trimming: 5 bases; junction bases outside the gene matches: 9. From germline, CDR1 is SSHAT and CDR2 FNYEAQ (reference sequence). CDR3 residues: CASSLGSGRYGDTQYF. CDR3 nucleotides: TGTGCCAGCAGCTTGGGTAGCGGGAGATATGGAGATACGCAGTATTTT.

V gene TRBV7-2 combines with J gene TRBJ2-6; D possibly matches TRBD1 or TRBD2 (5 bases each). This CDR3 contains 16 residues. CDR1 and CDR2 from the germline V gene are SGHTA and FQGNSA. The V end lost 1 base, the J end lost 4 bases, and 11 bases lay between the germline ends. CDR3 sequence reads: CASSLGGARGANVLTF. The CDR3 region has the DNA TGTGCCAGCAGCTTAGGAGGGGCGCGAGGGGCCAACGTCCTGACTTTC.

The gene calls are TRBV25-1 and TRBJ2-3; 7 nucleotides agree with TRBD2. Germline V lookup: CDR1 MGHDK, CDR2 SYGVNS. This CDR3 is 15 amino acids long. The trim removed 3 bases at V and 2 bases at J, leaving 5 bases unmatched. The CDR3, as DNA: TGTGCCAGCAGTGACGCGGGAGTTTTCACAGATACGCAGTATTTT. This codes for CASSDAGVFTDTQYF. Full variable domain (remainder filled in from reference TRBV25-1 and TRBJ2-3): EADIYQTPRYLVIGTGKKITLECSQTMGHDKMYWYQQDPGMELHLIHYSYGVNSTEKGDLSSESTVSRIRTEHFPLTLESARPSHTSQYLCASSDAGVFTDTQYFGPGTRLTVL.

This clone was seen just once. CDR3 sequence: CAEPERPTEAFF. The DNA for the CDR3 is TGTGCCGAACCGGAACGCCCAACTGAAGCTTTCTTT. V usage is TRBV12-5 and J usage is TRBJ1-1; D is uncertain. Germline V gene data show CDR1 as LGHNT and CDR2 as FRNRAP. The CDR3 covers 12 residues.

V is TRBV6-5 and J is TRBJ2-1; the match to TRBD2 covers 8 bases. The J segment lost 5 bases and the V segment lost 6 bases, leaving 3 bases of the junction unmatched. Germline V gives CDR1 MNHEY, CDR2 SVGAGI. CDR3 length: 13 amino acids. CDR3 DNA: TGTGCCAGCAGACAACTAGCGGACAATGAGCAGTTCTTC. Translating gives CASRQLADNEQFF.

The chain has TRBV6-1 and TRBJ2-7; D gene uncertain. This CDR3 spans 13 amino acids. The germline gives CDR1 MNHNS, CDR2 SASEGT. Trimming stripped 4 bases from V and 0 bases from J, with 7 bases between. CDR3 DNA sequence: TGTGCCAGCAGTGCGGACCGCTCCTACGAGCAGTACTTC. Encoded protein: CASSADRSYEQYF.

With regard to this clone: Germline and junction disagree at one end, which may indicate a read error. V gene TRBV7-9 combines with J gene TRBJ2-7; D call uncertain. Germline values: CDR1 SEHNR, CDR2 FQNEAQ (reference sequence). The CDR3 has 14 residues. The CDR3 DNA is TGTGCCAGCAGCCCCTCACTCCTCTCCCACGAGCAGTACTTC. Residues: CASSPSLLSHEQYF.

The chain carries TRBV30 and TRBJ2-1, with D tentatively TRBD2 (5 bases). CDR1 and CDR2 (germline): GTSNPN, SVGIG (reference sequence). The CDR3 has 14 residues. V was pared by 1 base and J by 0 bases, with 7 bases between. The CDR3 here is CAWSGGSSYNEQFF. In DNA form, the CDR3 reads TGTGCCTGGAGTGGAGGGAGCTCCTACAATGAGCAGTTCTTC.

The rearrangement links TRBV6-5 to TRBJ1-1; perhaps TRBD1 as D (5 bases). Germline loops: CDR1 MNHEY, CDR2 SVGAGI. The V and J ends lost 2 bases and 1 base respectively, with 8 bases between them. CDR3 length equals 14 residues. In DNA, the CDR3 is TGTGCCAGCAGTTACGCAGGGACGAACACTGAAGCTTTCTTT. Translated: CASSYAGTNTEAFF.

CDR3 amino acids: CASSHTLAGGTLSYEQYF. The CDR3 DNA reads as TGCGCCAGCAGCCATACCCTAGCAGGAGGGACTCTATCCTACGAGCAGTACTTC. V is TRBV4-1 and J is TRBJ2-7; possible D gene TRBD2, 6 bases. CDR1 and CDR2 from the germline V gene are MGHRA and YSYEKL. Trimming stripped 3 bases from V and 1 base from J, with 22 bases between. The CDR3 extends over 18 amino acids.

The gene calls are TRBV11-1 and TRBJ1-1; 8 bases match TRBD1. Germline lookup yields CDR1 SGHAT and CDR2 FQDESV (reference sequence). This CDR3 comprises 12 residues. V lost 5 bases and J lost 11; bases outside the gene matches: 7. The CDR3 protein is CASSPRTGWAFF. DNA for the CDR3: TGTGCCAGCAGCCCACGGACAGGGTGGGCTTTCTTT.

DNA for the CDR3: TGTGCCAGCAGTGCTCGAGGGGACGGGGCAGCTTTCTTT. Protein: CASSARGDGAAFF. V is TRBV2 and J is TRBJ1-1; D may be TRBD1 (5 bases). The CDR3 sequence is 13 residues long. The germline V gene encodes CDR1 SNHLY and CDR2 FYNNEI. V was shortened by 4 bases and J by 10 bases, with 16 bases between the two germline ends. The full variable domain, with the rest looked up from reference TRBV2 and TRBJ1-1, is EPEVTQTPSHQVTQMGQEVILRCVPISNHLYFYWYRQILGQKVEFLVSFYNNEISEKSEIFDDQFSVERPDGSNFTLKIRSTKLEDSAMYFCASSARGDGAAFFGQGTRLTVV.

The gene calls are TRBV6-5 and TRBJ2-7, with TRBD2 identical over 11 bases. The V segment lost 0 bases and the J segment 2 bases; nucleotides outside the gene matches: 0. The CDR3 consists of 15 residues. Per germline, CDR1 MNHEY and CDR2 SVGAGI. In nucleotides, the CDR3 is TGTGCCAGCAGTTACTCGGGACTAGCGGCCTACGAGCAGTACTTC. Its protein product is CASSYSGLAAYEQYF.

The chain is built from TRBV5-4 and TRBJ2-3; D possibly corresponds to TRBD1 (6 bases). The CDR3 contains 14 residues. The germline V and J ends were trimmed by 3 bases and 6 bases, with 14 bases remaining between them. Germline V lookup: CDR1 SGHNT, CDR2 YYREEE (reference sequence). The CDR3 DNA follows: TGTGCCAGCAGCTCGCTGGGGGCGGGCGATACGCAGTATTTT. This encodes CASSSLGAGDTQYF.

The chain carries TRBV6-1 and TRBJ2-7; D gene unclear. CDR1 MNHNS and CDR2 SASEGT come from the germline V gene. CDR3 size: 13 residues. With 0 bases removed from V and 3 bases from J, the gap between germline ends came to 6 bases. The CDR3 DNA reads TGTGCCAGCAGTGAAGCGTTCCGCTACGAGCAGTACTTC. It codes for CASSEAFRYEQYF.

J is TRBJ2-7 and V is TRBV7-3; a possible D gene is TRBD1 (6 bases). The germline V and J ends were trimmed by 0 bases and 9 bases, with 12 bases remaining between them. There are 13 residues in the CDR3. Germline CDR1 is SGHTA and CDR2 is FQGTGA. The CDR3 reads CASSLTWPGVQYF. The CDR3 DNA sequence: TGTGCCAGCAGCTTAACGTGGCCAGGGGTGCAGTACTTC.

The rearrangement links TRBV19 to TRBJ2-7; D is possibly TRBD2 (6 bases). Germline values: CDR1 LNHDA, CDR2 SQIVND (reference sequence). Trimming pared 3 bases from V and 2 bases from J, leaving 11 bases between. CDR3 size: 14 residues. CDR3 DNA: TGTGCCAGTAGTATTGTGGGGAGGACCTACGAGCAGTACTTC. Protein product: CASSIVGRTYEQYF. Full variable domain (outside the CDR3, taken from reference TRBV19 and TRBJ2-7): DGGITQSPKYLFRKEGQNVTLSCEQNLNHDAMYWYRQDPGQGLRLIYYSQIVNDFQKGDIAEGYSVSREKKESFPLTVTSAQKNPTAFYLCASSIVGRTYEQYFGPGTRLTVT.

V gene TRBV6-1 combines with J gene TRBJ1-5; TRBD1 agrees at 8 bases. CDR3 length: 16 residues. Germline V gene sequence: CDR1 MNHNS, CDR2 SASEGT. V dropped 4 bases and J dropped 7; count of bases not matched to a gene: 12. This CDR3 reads CASSAGPGQAGQPQHF. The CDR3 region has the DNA TGTGCCAGCAGTGCGGGACCGGGACAGGCGGGGCAGCCCCAGCATTTT.

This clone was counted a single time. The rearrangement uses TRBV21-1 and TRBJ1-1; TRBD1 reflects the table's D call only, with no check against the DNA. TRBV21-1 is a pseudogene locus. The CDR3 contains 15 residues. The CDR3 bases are TGTGCCAGCAGCAACACCGGGACACCGAATCCCGAAGCTTTCTTT. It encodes CASSNTGTPNPEAFF.

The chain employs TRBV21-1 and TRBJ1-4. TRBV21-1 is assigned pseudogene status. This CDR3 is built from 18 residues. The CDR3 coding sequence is TGTGCCAGCAGCAAAGGGATGAGTACTATTTCAACTAATGAAAAACTGTTTTTT. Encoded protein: CASSKGMSTISTNEKLFF.

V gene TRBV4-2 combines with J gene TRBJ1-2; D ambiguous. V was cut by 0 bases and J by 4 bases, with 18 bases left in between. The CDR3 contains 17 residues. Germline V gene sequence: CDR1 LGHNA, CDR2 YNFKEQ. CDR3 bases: TGTGCCAGCAGCCAAGAGGCCGGGCCAGGTGGTTCCTATGGCTACACCTTC. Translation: CASSQEAGPGGSYGYTF.

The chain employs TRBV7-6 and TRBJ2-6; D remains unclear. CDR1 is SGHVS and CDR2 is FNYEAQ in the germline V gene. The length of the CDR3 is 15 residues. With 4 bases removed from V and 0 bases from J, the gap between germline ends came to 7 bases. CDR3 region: CASSYESSGANVLTF. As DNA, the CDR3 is TGTGCCAGCAGCTATGAGAGCTCTGGGGCCAACGTCCTGACTTTC.

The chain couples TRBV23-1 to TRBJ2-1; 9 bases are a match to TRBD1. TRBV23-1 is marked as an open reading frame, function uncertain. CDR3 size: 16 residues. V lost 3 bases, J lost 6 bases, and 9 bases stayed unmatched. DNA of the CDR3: TGCGCCAGCAGTCACTCCAGGGACAGGGCCACCAATGAGCAGTTCTTC. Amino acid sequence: CASSHSRDRATNEQFF.

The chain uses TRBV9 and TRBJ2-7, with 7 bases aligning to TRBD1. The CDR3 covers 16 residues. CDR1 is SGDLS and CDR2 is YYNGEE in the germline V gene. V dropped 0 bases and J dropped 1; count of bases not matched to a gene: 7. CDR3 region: CASSVVEDRASYEQYF. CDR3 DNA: TGTGCCAGCAGCGTAGTCGAAGACAGGGCATCCTACGAGCAGTACTTC.

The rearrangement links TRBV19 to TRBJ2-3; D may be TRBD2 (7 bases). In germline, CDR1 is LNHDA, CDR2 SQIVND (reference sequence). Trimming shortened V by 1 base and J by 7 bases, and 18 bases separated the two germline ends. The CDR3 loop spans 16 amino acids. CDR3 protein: CASSIVGRGGPNTQYF. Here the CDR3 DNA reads TGTGCCAGTAGTATAGTAGGTAGGGGGGGGCCGAATACGCAGTATTTT.